These T cell receptor beta chains were read from a single sample in a study of blood T cell repertoires in COVID-19. The assay was immunoSEQ multiplex PCR, and TCRdb's table has in-frame clones only and misses some. The table shows around 270,000 clones, with more than 90% occurring only once. Sequences were obtained from peripheral blood. These TCRs come from a young adult with COVID-19, enrolled during active disease. Both conserved end residues are trimmed from each CDR3.

v_call: TRBV7-9
j_call: TRBJ2-3
cdr3_aa: ASSPGVLGSTDTQY

v_call: TRBV19
j_call: TRBJ2-4
cdr3_aa: ASTGRGWVGAKNIQY

v_call: TRBV6-2/TRBV6-3
j_call: TRBJ2-3
cdr3_aa: ASSSLPGTQY

v_call: TRBV30
j_call: TRBJ2-1
cdr3_aa: AWSVLLVWCNEQF

v_call: TRBV6-5
j_call: TRBJ2-6
cdr3_aa: ASSPIRLRANVLT

v_call: TRBV7-9
j_call: TRBJ2-1
cdr3_aa: ASSAGLAGRYNEQF

v_call: TRBV4-1
j_call: TRBJ2-7
cdr3_aa: ASSQGGLADSYEQY

v_call: TRBV24-1
j_call: TRBJ1-2
cdr3_aa: ATIWSVDRGCKDYGYT

v_call: TRBV27
j_call: TRBJ2-7
cdr3_aa: ASTPSASYEQY

v_call: TRBV27
j_call: TRBJ1-6
cdr3_aa: ASSIMGQLSSYNSPLH

v_call: TRBV7-2
j_call: TRBJ1-1
cdr3_aa: ASTRGGNTEAF

v_call: TRBV2
j_call: TRBJ1-1
cdr3_aa: ASRARQAEAF

v_call: TRBV9
j_call: TRBJ2-6
cdr3_aa: ASSPWTSRSSGANVLT

v_call: TRBV5-5
j_call: TRBJ1-1
cdr3_aa: ASSLTTGASTEAF

v_call: TRBV24-1
j_call: TRBJ2-1
cdr3_aa: ATSDYRLDQGGNEQF

v_call: TRBV9
j_call: TRBJ2-2
cdr3_aa: ASSVASGRAYTGELF

v_call: TRBV5-4
j_call: TRBJ2-2
cdr3_aa: ASSLAGGAVKPGELF

v_call: TRBV18
j_call: TRBJ1-6
cdr3_aa: ASSPNRSSYNSPLH

v_call: TRBV12-3/TRBV12-4
j_call: TRBJ2-3
cdr3_aa: ASSFSPDTQY

v_call: TRBV28
j_call: TRBJ1-2
cdr3_aa: ASSPDSYGYT

v_call: TRBV27
j_call: TRBJ2-1
cdr3_aa: ASSSAGIYEQF

v_call: TRBV19
j_call: TRBJ2-3
cdr3_aa: ASSIQGGGTDTQY

v_call: TRBV11-2
j_call: TRBJ2-1
cdr3_aa: ASSRTSGSNEQF

v_call: TRBV11-3
j_call: TRBJ2-5
cdr3_aa: ASSLEGGATQY

v_call: TRBV25-1
j_call: TRBJ2-5
cdr3_aa: ASRGKGQGTQETQY

v_call: TRBV28
j_call: TRBJ2-3
cdr3_aa: ASSLQGLGADTQY

v_call: TRBV4-1
j_call: TRBJ2-1
cdr3_aa: ASSQEMGLAGWVEQF

v_call: TRBV4-1
j_call: TRBJ1-2
cdr3_aa: ASSQDGGGRFYGYT

v_call: TRBV5-4
j_call: TRBJ2-1
cdr3_aa: ASSWGGTSGNEQF

v_call: TRBV28
j_call: TRBJ2-1
cdr3_aa: ASSRGDRAHEQF

v_call: TRBV5-6
j_call: TRBJ2-2
cdr3_aa: ASSLFPFTGELF

v_call: TRBV23-1
j_call: TRBJ2-1
cdr3_aa: ASSQVGLAGGPYNEQF

v_call: TRBV10-3
j_call: TRBJ1-1
cdr3_aa: AISGTGMDTEAF